The 4 T cell receptor beta chains presented below share a single source sample, sequenced in a study of tumor-infiltrating lymphocytes in primary liver carcinoma. Constant-region priming of 500 ng total RNA yielded TCR beta cDNA. Three nested multiplex PCR rounds, a slightly modified ARM-PCR method, built the TCR beta libraries. The study ran its first two PCR rounds for roughly 10 cycles each, using TRBV1-TRBV30 forward primers and a C-beta reverse primer. TCRdb reprocessed the multiplex PCR reads with MiXCR, giving one entry per CDR3 protein. The sample shows about 100,000 distinct CDR3 sequences, about three quarters of them seen only once. It was from 20-30 mg of unsorted bulk tissue that RNA and DNA were co-extracted. The material sequenced was liver tumor tissue from sampling region 5. Subset noted: tumor region T5, tumor centre. These receptors all come from a woman between 55 and 75 years old with primary liver carcinoma and hepatitis B virus infection.

As to this clonotype: The germline gene is not matched at one end of the junction; a read error may be the cause. V usage is TRBV4-1 and J usage is TRBJ2-7; possibly TRBD2 for D (6 bases). CDR3 length: 13 amino acids. Germline V CDR1 and CDR2: MGHRA, YSYEKL. The CDR3 here is CASSREASYEQYF. The DNA of the CDR3 is TGCGCCAGCAGCCGGGAGGCTTCCTACGAGCAGTATTTC.

There are many counts of this clonotype. The chain has TRBV28 and TRBJ1-2, with 7 positions matching TRBD1. The germline V gene has CDR1 MDHEN and CDR2 SYDVKM. This CDR3 region has 15 residues. J gave up 7 bases and V 7 bases, and 15 bases lay outside the gene matches. The CDR3 bases are TGTGCCAGCAACAGTTTTGTAAGGGGGCTTGGTGGCTACACCTTC. Protein sequence: CASNSFVRGLGGYTF.

V usage is TRBV19 and J usage is TRBJ2-1, with 9 positions matching TRBD1. The CDR3 is made up of 17 amino acids. Losses at the gene ends were 5 bases for V and 10 bases for J; bases not matched to a gene: 18. The germline V gene has CDR1 LNHDA and CDR2 SQIVND (reference sequence). The CDR3 coding sequence is TGTGCCAGTAGTTCAAGGTCCGGACAGGGGTTTTTCAACGAGCAGTTCTTC. Amino acid sequence: CASSSRSGQGFFNEQFF.

This clonotype was seen repeatedly, ten times or more. The chain combines TRBV28 with TRBJ2-7; 13 nucleotides align to TRBD2. Germline loops: CDR1 MDHEN, CDR2 SYDVKM. With 5 bases clipped from V and 5 bases from J, the junction kept 9 bases outside the gene matches. The CDR3 totals 16 residues. The CDR3 sequence: CASSLTGLAGRDEQYF. The CDR3 nucleotides read TGTGCCAGCAGTCTAACGGGACTAGCGGGAAGGGACGAGCAGTACTTC.